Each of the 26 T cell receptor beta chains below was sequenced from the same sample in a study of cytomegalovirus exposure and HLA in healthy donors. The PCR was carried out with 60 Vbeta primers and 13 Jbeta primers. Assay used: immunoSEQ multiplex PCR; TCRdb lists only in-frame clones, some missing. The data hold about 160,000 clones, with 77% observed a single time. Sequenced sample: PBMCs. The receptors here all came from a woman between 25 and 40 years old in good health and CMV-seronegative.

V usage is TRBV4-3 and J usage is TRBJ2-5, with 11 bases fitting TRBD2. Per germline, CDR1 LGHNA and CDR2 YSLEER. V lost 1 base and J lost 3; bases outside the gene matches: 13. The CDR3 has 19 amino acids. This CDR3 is CASSQGLAGLSAPEETQYF. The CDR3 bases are TGCGCCAGCAGCCAAGGACTAGCGGGGCTGAGTGCACCGGAAGAGACCCAGTACTTC.

In DNA, the CDR3 is TGCGCCAGCAGCCCAAGGACAGGGGATAATTCACCCCTCCACTTT. Translation: CASSPRTGDNSPLHF. The chain employs TRBV5-1 and TRBJ1-6; 9 bases align to TRBD1. The V gene's germline CDR1 is SGHRS and CDR2 YFSETQ. Unmatched junction bases numbered 4, after V lost 4 bases and J lost 5 bases. This CDR3 is built from 15 residues.

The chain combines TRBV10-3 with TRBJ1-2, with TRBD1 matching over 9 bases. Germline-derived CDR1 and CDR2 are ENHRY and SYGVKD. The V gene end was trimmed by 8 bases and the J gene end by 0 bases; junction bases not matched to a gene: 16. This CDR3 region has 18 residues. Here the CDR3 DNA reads TGTGCCATCGGACCCGGGACAGGGAAAGGGCCCACTAACTATGGCTACACCTTC. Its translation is CAIGPGTGKGPTNYGYTF.

In DNA, the CDR3 is TGTGCCAGCAGCGTCGTGGGACTAGCGGCAGATACGCAGTATTTT. Translated: CASSVVGLAADTQYF. The V and J genes are TRBV9 and TRBJ2-3; 11 nucleotides line up with TRBD2. From germline, CDR1 is SGDLS and CDR2 YYNGEE. Losses at the gene ends were 2 bases for V and 4 bases for J; bases not matched to a gene: 3. This CDR3 spans 15 amino acids.

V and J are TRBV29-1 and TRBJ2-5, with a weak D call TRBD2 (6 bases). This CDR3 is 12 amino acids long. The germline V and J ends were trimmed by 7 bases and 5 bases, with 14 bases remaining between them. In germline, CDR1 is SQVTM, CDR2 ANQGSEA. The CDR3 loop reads CSAGGWGETQYF. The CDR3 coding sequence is TGCAGCGCCGGGGGATGGGGGGAGACCCAGTACTTC.

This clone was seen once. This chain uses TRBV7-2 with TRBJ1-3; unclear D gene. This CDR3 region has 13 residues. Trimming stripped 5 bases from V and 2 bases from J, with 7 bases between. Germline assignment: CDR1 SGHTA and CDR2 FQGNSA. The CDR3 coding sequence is TGTGCCAGCAGCACCGACACTGGAAACACCATATATTTT. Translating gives CASSTDTGNTIYF.

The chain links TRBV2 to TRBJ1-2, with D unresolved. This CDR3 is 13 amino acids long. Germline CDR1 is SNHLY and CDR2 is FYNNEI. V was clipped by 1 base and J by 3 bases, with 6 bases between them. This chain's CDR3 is CASSEDSYYGYTF. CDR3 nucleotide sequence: TGTGCCAGCAGTGAAGACAGTTACTATGGCTACACCTTC.

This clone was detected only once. CDR3 nucleotides: TGTGCCAGCAGTTTAAAACAGGACGGCTATGGCTACACCTTC. Encoded protein: CASSLKQDGYGYTF. This chain joins TRBV28 and TRBJ1-2; possibly TRBD1 for D (5 bases). The CDR3 length is 14 residues. Germline V gene data show CDR1 as MDHEN and CDR2 as SYDVKM. Trimming stripped 2 bases from V and 4 bases from J, with 11 bases between.

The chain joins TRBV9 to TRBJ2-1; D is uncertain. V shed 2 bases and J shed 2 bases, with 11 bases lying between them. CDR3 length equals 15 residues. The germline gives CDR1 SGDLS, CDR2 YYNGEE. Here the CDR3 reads CASSVGAEPYNEQFF. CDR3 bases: TGTGCCAGCAGCGTTGGTGCGGAGCCCTACAATGAGCAGTTCTTC.

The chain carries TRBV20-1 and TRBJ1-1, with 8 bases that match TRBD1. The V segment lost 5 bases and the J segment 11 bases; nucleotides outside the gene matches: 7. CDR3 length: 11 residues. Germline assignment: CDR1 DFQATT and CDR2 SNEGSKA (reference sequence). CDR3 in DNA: TGCAGTGCTGAGGAGGGACAGGATGCTTTCTTT. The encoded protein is CSAEEGQDAFF.

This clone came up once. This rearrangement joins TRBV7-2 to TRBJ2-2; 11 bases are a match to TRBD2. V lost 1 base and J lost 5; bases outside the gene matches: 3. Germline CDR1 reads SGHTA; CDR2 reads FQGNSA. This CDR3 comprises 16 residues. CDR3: CASSLEGTSGTGELFF. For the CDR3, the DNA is TGTGCCAGCAGCTTAGAAGGGACTAGCGGTACCGGGGAGCTGTTTTTT.

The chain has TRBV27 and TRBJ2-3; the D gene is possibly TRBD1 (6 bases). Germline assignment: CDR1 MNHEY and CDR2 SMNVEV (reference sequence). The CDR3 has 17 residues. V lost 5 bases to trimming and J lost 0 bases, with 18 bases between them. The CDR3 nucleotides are TGTGCCAGCAGTAAGCGGCCAAGACAGGAGAGCACAGATACGCAGTATTTT. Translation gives CASSKRPRQESTDTQYF.

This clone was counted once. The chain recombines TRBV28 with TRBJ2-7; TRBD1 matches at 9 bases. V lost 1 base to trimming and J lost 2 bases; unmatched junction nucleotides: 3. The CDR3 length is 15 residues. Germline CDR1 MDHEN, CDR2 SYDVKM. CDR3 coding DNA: TGTGCCAGCAGTTTATTGGGGACAGGGCCCTACGAGCAGTACTTC. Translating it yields CASSLLGTGPYEQYF.

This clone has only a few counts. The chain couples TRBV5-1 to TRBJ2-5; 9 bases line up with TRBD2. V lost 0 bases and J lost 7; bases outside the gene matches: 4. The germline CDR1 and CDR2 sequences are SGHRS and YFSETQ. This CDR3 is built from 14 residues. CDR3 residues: CASSLDSGGGTQYF. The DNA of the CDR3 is TGCGCCAGCAGCTTGGATAGCGGGGGAGGGACCCAGTACTTC.

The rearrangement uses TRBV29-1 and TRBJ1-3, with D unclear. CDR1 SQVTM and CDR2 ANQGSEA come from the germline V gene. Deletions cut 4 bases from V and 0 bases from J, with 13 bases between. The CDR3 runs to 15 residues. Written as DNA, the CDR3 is TGCAGCGTTGTGACCCACAGTTACTCTGGAAACACCATATATTTT. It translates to CSVVTHSYSGNTIYF.

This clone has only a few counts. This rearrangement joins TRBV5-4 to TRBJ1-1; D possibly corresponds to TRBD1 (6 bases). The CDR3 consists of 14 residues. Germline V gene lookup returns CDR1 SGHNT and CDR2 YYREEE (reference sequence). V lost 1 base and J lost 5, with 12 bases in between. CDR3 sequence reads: CASSLYTGNTEAFF. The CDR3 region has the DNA TGTGCCAGCAGCTTGTATACAGGGAATACTGAAGCTTTCTTT.

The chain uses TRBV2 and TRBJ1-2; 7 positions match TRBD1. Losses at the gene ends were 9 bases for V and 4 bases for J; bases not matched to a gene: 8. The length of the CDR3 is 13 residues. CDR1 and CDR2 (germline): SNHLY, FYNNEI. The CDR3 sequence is CARRGLRSYGYTF. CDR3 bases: TGTGCCAGGAGGGGGCTCAGAAGCTATGGCTACACCTTC.

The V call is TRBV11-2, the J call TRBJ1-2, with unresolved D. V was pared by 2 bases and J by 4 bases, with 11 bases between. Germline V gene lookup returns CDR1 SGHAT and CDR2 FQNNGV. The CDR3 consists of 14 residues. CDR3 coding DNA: TGTGCCAGCAGCTTAATGAGGGAAACCTATGGCTACACCTTC. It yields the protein CASSLMRETYGYTF.

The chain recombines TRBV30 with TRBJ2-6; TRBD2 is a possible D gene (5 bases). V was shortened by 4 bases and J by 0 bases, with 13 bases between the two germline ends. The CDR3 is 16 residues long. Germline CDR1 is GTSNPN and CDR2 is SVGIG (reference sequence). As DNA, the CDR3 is TGTGCCTGGATGTTGCGAGGAGGCTCTGGGGCCAACGTCCTGACTTTC. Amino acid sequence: CAWMLRGGSGANVLTF.

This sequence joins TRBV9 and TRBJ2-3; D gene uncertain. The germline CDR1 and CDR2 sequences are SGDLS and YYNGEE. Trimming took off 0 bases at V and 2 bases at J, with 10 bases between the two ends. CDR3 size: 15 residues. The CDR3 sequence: CASSVEAVVTDTQYF. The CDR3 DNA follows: TGTGCCAGCAGCGTAGAGGCGGTGGTCACAGATACGCAGTATTTT.

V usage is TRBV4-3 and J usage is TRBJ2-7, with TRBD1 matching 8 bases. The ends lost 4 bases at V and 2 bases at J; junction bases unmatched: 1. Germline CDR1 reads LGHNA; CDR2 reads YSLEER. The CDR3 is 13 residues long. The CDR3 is CASSRDRTYEQYF. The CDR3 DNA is TGCGCCAGCAGCCGGGACAGGACCTACGAGCAGTACTTC.

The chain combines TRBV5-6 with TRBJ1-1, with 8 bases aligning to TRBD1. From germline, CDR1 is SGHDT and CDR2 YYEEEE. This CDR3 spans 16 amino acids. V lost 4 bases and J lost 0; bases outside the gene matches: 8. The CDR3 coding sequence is TGTGCCAGCAGCCTTGGACAGGGTAGATTGAACACTGAAGCTTTCTTT. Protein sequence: CASSLGQGRLNTEAFF.

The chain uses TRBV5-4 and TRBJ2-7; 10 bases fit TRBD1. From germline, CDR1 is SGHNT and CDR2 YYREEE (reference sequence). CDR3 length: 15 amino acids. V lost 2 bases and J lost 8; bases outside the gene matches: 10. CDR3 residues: CASSLPGTGELQQYF. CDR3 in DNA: TGTGCCAGCAGCTTACCCGGGACAGGGGAATTGCAGCAGTACTTC.

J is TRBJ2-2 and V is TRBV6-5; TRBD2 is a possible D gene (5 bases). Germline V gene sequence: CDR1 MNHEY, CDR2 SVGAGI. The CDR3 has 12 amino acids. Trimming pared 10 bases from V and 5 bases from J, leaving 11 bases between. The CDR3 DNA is TGTGCCACTCAGAGGAGGACCGGGGAGCTGTTTTTT. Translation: CATQRRTGELFF.

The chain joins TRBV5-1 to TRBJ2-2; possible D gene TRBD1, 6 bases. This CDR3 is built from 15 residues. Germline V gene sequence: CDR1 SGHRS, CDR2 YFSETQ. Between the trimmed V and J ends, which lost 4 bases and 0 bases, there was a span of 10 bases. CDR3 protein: CASSRDTTNTGELFF. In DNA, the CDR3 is TGCGCCAGCAGCCGGGACACTACGAACACCGGGGAGCTGTTTTTT.

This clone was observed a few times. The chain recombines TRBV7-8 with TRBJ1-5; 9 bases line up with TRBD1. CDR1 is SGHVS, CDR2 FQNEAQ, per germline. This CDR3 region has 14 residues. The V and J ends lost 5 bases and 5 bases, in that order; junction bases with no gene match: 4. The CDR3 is CASSPDRGYQPQHF. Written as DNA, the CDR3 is TGTGCCAGCAGCCCTGACAGGGGGTATCAGCCCCAGCATTTT. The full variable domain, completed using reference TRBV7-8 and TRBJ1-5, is GAGVSQSPRYKVAKRGQDVALRCDPISGHVSLFWYQQALGQGPEFLTYFQNEAQLDKSGLPSDRFFAERPEGSVSTLKIQRTQQEDSAVYLCASSPDRGYQPQHFGDGTRLSIL.